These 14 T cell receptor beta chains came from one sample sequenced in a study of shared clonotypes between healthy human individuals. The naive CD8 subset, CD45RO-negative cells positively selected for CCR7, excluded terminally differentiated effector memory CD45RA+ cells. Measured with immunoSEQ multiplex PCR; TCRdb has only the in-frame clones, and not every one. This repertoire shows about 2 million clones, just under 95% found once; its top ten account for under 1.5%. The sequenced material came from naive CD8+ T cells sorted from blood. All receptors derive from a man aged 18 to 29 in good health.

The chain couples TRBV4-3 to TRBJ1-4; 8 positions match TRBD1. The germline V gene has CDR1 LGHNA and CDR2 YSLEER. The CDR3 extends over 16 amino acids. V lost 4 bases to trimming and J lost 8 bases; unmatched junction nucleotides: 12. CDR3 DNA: TGCGCCAGCAGCCGCCTAACAGGGGGGGATGGAGAAAAACTGTTTTTT. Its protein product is CASSRLTGGDGEKLFF.

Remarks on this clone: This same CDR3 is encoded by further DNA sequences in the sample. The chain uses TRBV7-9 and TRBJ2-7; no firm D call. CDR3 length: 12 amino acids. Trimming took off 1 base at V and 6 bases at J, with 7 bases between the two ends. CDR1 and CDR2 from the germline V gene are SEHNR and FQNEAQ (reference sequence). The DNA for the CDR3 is TGTGCCAGCAGCTTAGAGACCCCCGAGCAGTACTTC. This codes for CASSLETPEQYF.

CDR3 sequence (DNA): TGTGCCAGCAGTTACGGGGGACAGGGGACCTACGAGCAGTACTTC. It is translated as CASSYGGQGTYEQYF. V gene TRBV6-5 combines with J gene TRBJ2-7, with 10 bases that match TRBD1. From germline, CDR1 is MNHEY and CDR2 SVGAGI. After removal of 2 bases from V and 2 bases from J, the junction contained 3 bases not matched to a gene. This CDR3 comprises 15 residues.

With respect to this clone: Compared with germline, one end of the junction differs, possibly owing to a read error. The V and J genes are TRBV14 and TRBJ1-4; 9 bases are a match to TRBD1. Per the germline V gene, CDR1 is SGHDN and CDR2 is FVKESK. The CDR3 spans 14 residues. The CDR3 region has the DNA TGTGCCAGCAGTCAAGACAGGGGGACTGAAAAACTGTTTTTT. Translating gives CASSQDRGTEKLFF.

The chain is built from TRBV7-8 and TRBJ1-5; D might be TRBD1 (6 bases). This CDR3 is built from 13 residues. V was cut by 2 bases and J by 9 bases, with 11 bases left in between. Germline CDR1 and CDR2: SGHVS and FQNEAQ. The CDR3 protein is CASSLSGDWPQHF. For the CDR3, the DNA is TGTGCCAGCAGCTTATCAGGGGATTGGCCCCAGCATTTT.

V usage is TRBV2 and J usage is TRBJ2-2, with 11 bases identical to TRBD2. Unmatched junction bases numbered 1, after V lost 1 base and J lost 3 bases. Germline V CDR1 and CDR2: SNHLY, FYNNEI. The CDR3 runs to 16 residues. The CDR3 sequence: CASSEELAGDTGELFF. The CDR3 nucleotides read TGTGCCAGCAGTGAAGAACTAGCGGGAGACACCGGGGAGCTGTTTTTT.

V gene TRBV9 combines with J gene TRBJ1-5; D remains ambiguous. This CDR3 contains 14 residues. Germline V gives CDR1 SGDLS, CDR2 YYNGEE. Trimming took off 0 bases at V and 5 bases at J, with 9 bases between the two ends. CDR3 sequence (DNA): TGTGCCAGCAGCGTAGAGGGCAGCGATCAGCCCCAGCATTTT. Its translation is CASSVEGSDQPQHF.

The CDR3 DNA reads TGTGCCAGCTCACCCCCTAGCTCGCAGACCCAGTACTTC. Translated: CASSPPSSQTQYF. The rearrangement uses TRBV18 and TRBJ2-5; maybe TRBD2 (5 bases). Per the germline V gene, CDR1 is KGHSH and CDR2 is LQKENI. The V and J ends lost 3 bases and 6 bases respectively, with 11 bases between them. The CDR3 is made up of 13 amino acids.

The CDR3 region is CASSEEGLANYEQYF. Written as DNA, the CDR3 is TGTGCCAGCAGTGAAGAGGGACTAGCGAACTACGAGCAGTACTTC. The chain uses TRBV2 and TRBJ2-7; 10 bases are a match to TRBD2. The germline gives CDR1 SNHLY, CDR2 FYNNEI. Trimming removed 1 base from V and 3 bases from J; junction bases left unmatched: 3. The CDR3 is made up of 15 amino acids.

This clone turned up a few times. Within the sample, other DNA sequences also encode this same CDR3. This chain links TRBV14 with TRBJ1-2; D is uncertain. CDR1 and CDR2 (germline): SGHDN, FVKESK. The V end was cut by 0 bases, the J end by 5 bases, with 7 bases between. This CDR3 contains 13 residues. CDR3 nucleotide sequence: TGTGCCAGCAGCCAAGATTTCGGTTATGGCTACACCTTC. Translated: CASSQDFGYGYTF.

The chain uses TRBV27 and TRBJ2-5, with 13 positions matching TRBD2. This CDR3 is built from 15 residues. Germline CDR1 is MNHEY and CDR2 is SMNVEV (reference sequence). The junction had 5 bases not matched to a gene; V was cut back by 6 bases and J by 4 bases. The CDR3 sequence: CASSLLAGGVETQYF. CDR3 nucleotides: TGTGCCAGCAGCTTACTAGCGGGGGGGGTAGAGACCCAGTACTTC.

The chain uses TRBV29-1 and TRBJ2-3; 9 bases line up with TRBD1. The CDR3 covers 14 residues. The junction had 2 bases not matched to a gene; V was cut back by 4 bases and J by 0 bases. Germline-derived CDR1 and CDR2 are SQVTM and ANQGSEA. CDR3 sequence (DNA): TGCAGCGTTGCGGGACAGGGTAGCACAGATACGCAGTATTTT. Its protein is CSVAGQGSTDTQYF.

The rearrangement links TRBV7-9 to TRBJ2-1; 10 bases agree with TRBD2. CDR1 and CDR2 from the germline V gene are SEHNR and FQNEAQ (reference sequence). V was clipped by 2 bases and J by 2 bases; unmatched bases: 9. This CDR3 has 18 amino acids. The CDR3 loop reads CASSLWLAGAPTYNEQFF. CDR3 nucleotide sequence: TGTGCCAGCAGCTTATGGCTAGCGGGAGCTCCGACCTACAATGAGCAGTTCTTC.

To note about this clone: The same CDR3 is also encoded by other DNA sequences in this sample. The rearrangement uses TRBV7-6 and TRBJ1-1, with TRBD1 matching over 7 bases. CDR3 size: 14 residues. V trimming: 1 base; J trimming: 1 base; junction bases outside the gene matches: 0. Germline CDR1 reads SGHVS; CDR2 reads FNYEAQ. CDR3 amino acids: CASSLGQGNTEAFF. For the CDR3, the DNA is TGTGCCAGCAGCTTAGGACAGGGGAACACTGAAGCTTTCTTT.